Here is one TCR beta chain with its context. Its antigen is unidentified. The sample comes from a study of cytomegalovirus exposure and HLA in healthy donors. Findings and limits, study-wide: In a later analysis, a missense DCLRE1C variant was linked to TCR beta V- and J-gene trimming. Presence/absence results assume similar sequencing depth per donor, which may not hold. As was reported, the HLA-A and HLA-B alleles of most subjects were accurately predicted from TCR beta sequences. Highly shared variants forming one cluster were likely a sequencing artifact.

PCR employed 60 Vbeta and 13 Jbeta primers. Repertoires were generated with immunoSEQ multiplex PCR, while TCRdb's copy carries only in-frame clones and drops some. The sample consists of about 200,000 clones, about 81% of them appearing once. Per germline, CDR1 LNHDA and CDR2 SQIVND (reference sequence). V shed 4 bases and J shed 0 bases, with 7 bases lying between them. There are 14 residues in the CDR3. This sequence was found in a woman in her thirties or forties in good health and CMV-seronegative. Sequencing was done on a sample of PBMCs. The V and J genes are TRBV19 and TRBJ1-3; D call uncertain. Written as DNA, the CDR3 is TGTGCCAGTAGTACCCACAGCTCTGGAAACACCATATATTTT. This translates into CASSTHSSGNTIYF. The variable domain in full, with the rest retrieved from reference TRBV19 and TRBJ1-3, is DGGITQSPKYLFRKEGQNVTLSCEQNLNHDAMYWYRQDPGQGLRLIYYSQIVNDFQKGDIAEGYSVSREKKESFPLTVTSAQKNPTAFYLCASSTHSSGNTIYFGEGSWLTVV.